This entry describes one T cell receptor (beta chain). The study drew participants aged about 18 to 95 years from about two dozen US areas. These data come from a study of blood T cell repertoires in COVID-19. Turning to the study itself: Specimens from acute and convalescent COVID-19 originated in the United States, Italy and Spain. T cells, B-cell-depleted T cells, or PBMCs supplied cDNA or gDNA.

There are 16 residues in the CDR3. The germline V gene has CDR1 LNHDA and CDR2 SQIVND (reference sequence). The V end lost 6 bases, the J end lost 5 bases, and 20 bases lay between the germline ends. The table came from immunoSEQ multiplex PCR; TCRdb's copy has only in-frame clones and leaves some out. The repertoire holds under 400,000 clones, with 87% as singletons. The sequence was obtained from a man aged 40-55 years in a cohort exposed to, infected with or recovered from COVID-19 (not recorded which). Sequenced material: PBMCs or T cells enriched from blood (not recorded which). The rearrangement links TRBV19 to TRBJ2-4, with D perhaps TRBD1 (6 bases). CDR3: CASSSLGPGQENIQYF. The CDR3 bases are TGTGCCAGTAGCAGCCTAGGTCCGGGACAAGAAAACATTCAGTACTTC.